Listed below are T cell receptor beta chains from one sample, sequenced in a study of T cell repertoires in ileal Crohn's disease. The protocol was immunoSEQ multiplex PCR, while the TCRdb copy is restricted to in-frame clones and leaves out a portion. The table includes more than 4,000 clones, over 60% detected once. The specimen sequenced was ileal tissue. The receptors here all came from an adult with Crohn's disease. The CDR3 runs from the conserved cysteine through the conserved F or W. A D gene is named only where the DNA matches it firmly. The size field is filled for only some rows; it gives once, few, many or a size class.

length,D,size,J,V,DNA,CDR3
17,TRBD2,-,TRBJ2-1,TRBV5-1,TGCGCCAGCAGCTTGGGGTCGAGCGGGAGCTCCTACAATGAGCAGTTCTTC,CASSLGSSGSSYNEQFF
14,-,-,TRBJ2-1,TRBV30,TGTGCCTGGAGTCGGTCGCGCCTTTACAATGAGCAGTTCTTC,CAWSRSRLYNEQFF
14,-,-,TRBJ1-5,TRBV7-2,TGTGCCAGCAGCTCCAGGGGAGGGGCCGAGCCCCAGCATTTT,CASSSRGGAEPQHF
14,-,-,TRBJ2-7,TRBV6-6,TGTGCCAGCACCCCCGGGCAGGGTTCCTACGAGCAGTACTTC,CASTPGQGSYEQYF
15,-,-,TRBJ2-7,TRBV2,TGTGCCAGCAGTGTGGGAGAGTCTCGGTCCTACGAGCAGTACTTC,CASSVGESRSYEQYF
14,-,-,TRBJ1-2,TRBV18,TGTGCCAGCTCACCCGACAGTTCTAACTATGGCTACACCTTC,CASSPDSSNYGYTF
15,TRBD1,few,TRBJ2-1,TRBV5-1,TGCGCCAGCAGTCAGGGACAGGGGACCGGCAATGAGCAGTTCTTC,CASSQGQGTGNEQFF
13,-,-,TRBJ1-2,TRBV7-9,TGTGCCAGCAGCAATTCCCGCAGGCATGGCTACACCTTC,CASSNSRRHGYTF
14,TRBD2,-,TRBJ2-1,TRBV2,TGTGCCAGCATAAGCGGGAGTCCGGACAATGAGCAGTTCTTC,CASISGSPDNEQFF
14,-,-,TRBJ1-5,TRBV6-1,TGTGCCAGCACCACCAGGACAGACAATCAGCCCCAGCATTTT,CASTTRTDNQPQHF